These 21 T cell receptor beta chains share one sample of origin, sequenced in a study of T cells in Graves' hyperthyroidism and ophthalmopathy. RNA transcripts were the template for amplifying TCR beta CDR3 regions. The HTBI primer set drove a first-round RT-PCR of the TCR CDR3. In TCRdb, the multiplex PCR reads were re-called with MiXCR into one record per CDR3 protein. The repertoire includes about 570,000 distinct CDR3 sequences, around 45% of them detected once, and around a fifth sits in the top ten. Sequenced material: peripheral blood or thyroid tissue (not recorded which). Every receptor here comes from an adult woman with Graves' disease, either hyperthyroidism or ophthalmopathy (not recorded which).

About this clonotype itself: This could be a read error, since a much larger clone is one nucleotide away. The rearrangement joins TRBV4-2 to TRBJ2-7; D gene unclear. The V end lost 0 bases, the J end lost 10 bases, and 13 bases lay between the germline ends. Germline V gives CDR1 LGHNA, CDR2 YNFKEQ. The CDR3 covers 13 residues. Here the CDR3 DNA reads TGTGCCAGCAGCCAAGATCACCAGAGCCAACAGTACTTC. Protein product: CASSQDHQSQQYF.

In this sample, this clonotype turned up many times. The J gene is TRBJ2-7, the V gene TRBV7-6, with 7 bases lining up with TRBD1. Losses at the gene ends were 5 bases for V and 3 bases for J; bases not matched to a gene: 10. CDR1 and CDR2 (germline): SGHVS, FNYEAQ. The CDR3 contains 15 residues. The chain's CDR3 is CASSHLKGQNYEQYF. The CDR3 coding sequence is TGTGCCAGCAGCCATCTTAAGGGACAGAACTACGAGCAGTACTTC.

This chain joins TRBV2 and TRBJ1-2, with a weak D call TRBD1 (5 bases). V shed 6 bases and J shed 0 bases, with 8 bases lying between them. This CDR3 region has 13 residues. CDR1 and CDR2 (germline): SNHLY, FYNNEI. In nucleotides, the CDR3 is TGTGCCAGCAGGGACACCCCTAACTATGGCTACACCTTC. Its translation is CASRDTPNYGYTF. Based on the CDR3 plus reference TRBV2 and TRBJ1-2, the full variable domain is EPEVTQTPSHQVTQMGQEVILRCVPISNHLYFYWYRQILGQKVEFLVSFYNNEISEKSEIFDDQFSVERPDGSNFTLKIRSTKLEDSAMYFCASRDTPNYGYTFGSGTRLTVV.

The V gene is TRBV6-6, the J gene TRBJ2-6, with D unclear. This CDR3 contains 8 residues. Trimming shortened V by 5 bases and J by 18 bases, and 5 bases separated the two germline ends. CDR1 MNHNY and CDR2 SVGAGI come from the germline V gene (reference sequence). The CDR3 protein is CASSHPTF. The DNA for the CDR3 is TGTGCCAGCAGTCATCCGACTTTC.

Concerning this clonotype itself: This may stem from a read error, because a much larger clone lies one nucleotide away. This rearrangement joins TRBV5-4 to TRBJ1-2; 7 bases align to TRBD1. This CDR3 spans 14 amino acids. Germline V CDR1 and CDR2: SGHNT, YYREEE (reference sequence). CDR3 sequence reads: CASSRNRGGYGHTF. The CDR3 nucleotides read TGTGCCAGCAGCCGAAACAGGGGAGGCTATGGCCACACCTTC.

The sample holds many counts of this clonotype. V gene TRBV7-9 combines with J gene TRBJ2-2, with 8 positions matching TRBD2. Germline lookup yields CDR1 SEHNR and CDR2 FQNEAQ (reference sequence). The CDR3 consists of 15 residues. After removal of 3 bases from V and 4 bases from J, the junction contained 4 bases not matched to a gene. For the CDR3, the DNA is TGTGCCAGCAGCTTCATAGCGGGGATCACCGGGGAGCTGTTTTTT. Translation gives CASSFIAGITGELFF.

This clonotype was counted many times. The gene calls are TRBV29-1 and TRBJ1-2; TRBD1 might be the D (5 bases). V dropped 6 bases and J dropped 6 bases, with 20 bases sitting between them. There are 14 residues in the CDR3. Per germline, CDR1 SQVTM and CDR2 ANQGSEA. CDR3 sequence (DNA): TGCAGCGTCCCCCGGGACTTGGGCCCGGATGGCTACACCTTC. Protein sequence: CSVPRDLGPDGYTF.

This sequence joins TRBV29-1 and TRBJ1-5; 10 bases agree with TRBD1. Germline lookup yields CDR1 SQVTM and CDR2 ANQGSEA. Trimming cost V 8 bases and J 10 bases; bases outside gene matches: 8. The CDR3 has 12 amino acids. The CDR3 loop is CSTKTGGDPQHF. For the CDR3, the DNA is TGCAGCACAAAGACAGGGGGCGACCCCCAGCATTTT.

The CDR3 spells CASNQRTGGGSNQPQHF. In nucleotides, the CDR3 is TGTGCCAGCAACCAGAGAACAGGGGGGGGGAGCAATCAGCCCCAGCATTTT. This chain uses TRBV2 with TRBJ1-5; TRBD1 matches at 8 bases. J was trimmed by 1 base and V by 7 bases; bases with no gene match: 12. The CDR3 length is 17 residues. Germline assignment: CDR1 SNHLY and CDR2 FYNNEI.

Many counts were recorded for this clonotype. This rearrangement joins TRBV5-1 to TRBJ1-2; D possibly corresponds to TRBD1 (6 bases). The CDR3 loop spans 14 amino acids. Trimming removed 0 bases from V and 4 bases from J, with 10 bases in between. Per germline, CDR1 SGHRS and CDR2 YFSETQ. CDR3 protein: CASSLAGGGYGYTF. The CDR3 bases are TGCGCCAGCAGCTTGGCCGGGGGCGGCTATGGCTACACCTTC.

This clonotype was observed many times. The junction shows a germline mismatch at one end, possibly a read error. The chain links TRBV5-1 to TRBJ2-5, with D maybe TRBD1 (5 bases). Germline CDR1 and CDR2: SGHRS and YFSETQ. There are 14 residues in the CDR3. Here the CDR3 DNA reads TGTGCCAGCAGCTTAGGTCAGGGACAAGAGACCCAGTACTTC. It is translated as CASSLGQGQETQYF.

This clonotype appeared many times. This chain uses TRBV11-2 with TRBJ2-7; TRBD2 matches at 9 bases. The junction had 10 bases not matched to a gene; V was cut back by 5 bases and J by 2 bases. CDR1 is SGHAT, CDR2 FQNNGV, per germline. This CDR3 has 16 residues. The CDR3 DNA follows: TGTGCCAGCAGCGGGGGGACGGTAGCGGGGGCCTACGAGCAGTACTTC. As protein: CASSGGTVAGAYEQYF.

V is TRBV6-1 and J is TRBJ2-5, with D perhaps being TRBD1 or TRBD2 (6 bases each). CDR1 is MNHNS, CDR2 SASEGT, per germline. Deletions cut 11 bases from V and 5 bases from J, with 18 bases between. The CDR3 consists of 13 residues. The CDR3 sequence: CAARGGMNETQYF. In DNA form, the CDR3 reads TGTGCCGCAAGAGGGGGGATGAACGAGACCCAGTACTTC.

This clonotype was recorded many times. The chain employs TRBV7-3 and TRBJ2-2; D is undetermined. CDR3 length equals 14 residues. Per germline, CDR1 SGHTA and CDR2 FQGTGA. The V and J ends lost 5 bases and 4 bases respectively, with 11 bases between them. The CDR3, as DNA: TGTGCCAGCAGCCCATCATACAGCACCGGGGAGCTGTTTTTT. Its translation is CASSPSYSTGELFF.

This clonotype was observed once. The chain uses TRBV7-9 and TRBJ2-7; D is perhaps TRBD1 (5 bases). Germline V gene sequence: CDR1 SEHNR, CDR2 FQNEAQ (reference sequence). This CDR3 has 13 residues. CDR3 residues: CATSPNRIYEQYF. CDR3 DNA: TGTGCGACCTCCCCCAACAGGATCTACGAGCAGTACTTC.

DNA of the CDR3: TGTGCCAGTAGTACCAAACAGAATAGCAATCAGCCCCAGCATTTT. Translated, it gives CASSTKQNSNQPQHF. V is TRBV19 and J is TRBJ1-5; D ambiguous. V shed 4 bases and J shed 0 bases, with 10 bases lying between them. The CDR3 loop spans 15 amino acids. Looked up from germline, CDR1 is LNHDA and CDR2 is SQIVND (reference sequence).

This clonotype was seen many times. The chain links TRBV19 to TRBJ1-3; no clear D gene. Trimming pared 3 bases from V and 7 bases from J, leaving 13 bases between. This CDR3 has 14 residues. In germline, CDR1 is LNHDA, CDR2 SQIVND (reference sequence). In DNA, the CDR3 is TGTGCCAGTAGTATGGGCAGCGCCGGCAACACCATATATTTT. Its translation: CASSMGSAGNTIYF.

The genes are TRBV25-1 and TRBJ2-5; weak D call: TRBD2 (5 bases). This CDR3 has 16 amino acids. In germline, CDR1 is MGHDK, CDR2 SYGVNS. The ends were cut back, 8 bases at V and 6 bases at J, with 25 bases in the middle. CDR3 residues: CASLGDVNGISKTQYF. The CDR3 DNA follows: TGTGCCAGCCTCGGAGACGTTAACGGGATTTCGAAGACCCAGTACTTC.

As to this clonotype: An end of the junction differs from the germline gene, which may be a read error. The chain recombines TRBV25-1 with TRBJ1-4, with D unresolved. The CDR3 is made up of 14 amino acids. The germline V gene encodes CDR1 MGHDK and CDR2 SYGVNS. The CDR3 DNA sequence: TGTACCAGCAGAGATATTGGAACGGGTGAAAAACTGTTTTTT. It encodes CTSRDIGTGEKLFF. The entire variable domain, with the rest obtained from reference TRBV25-1 and TRBJ1-4, is as follows: EADIYQTPRYLVIGTGKKITLECSQTMGHDKMYWYQQDPGMELHLIHYSYGVNSTEKGDLSSESTVSRIRTEHFPLTLESARPSHTSQYLCTSRDIGTGEKLFFGSGTQLSVL.

This clonotype was found many times. At one boundary the junction diverges from the germline segment, which might be a read error. The chain links TRBV5-1 to TRBJ2-5, with 7 positions matching TRBD1. Germline lookup yields CDR1 SGHRS and CDR2 YFSETQ. This CDR3 is 14 amino acids long. CDR3 loop: CASSSWDSEETQYF. The CDR3 DNA reads as TGTGCCAGCAGCTCCTGGGACAGTGAAGAGACCCAGTACTTC.

The chain is built from TRBV29-1 and TRBJ1-6, with 9 bases that match TRBD1. J gave up 8 bases and V 5 bases, and 1 base lay outside the gene matches. The CDR3 length is 12 residues. Germline values: CDR1 SQVTM, CDR2 ANQGSEA. The CDR3 nucleotides read TGCAGCGTTCGGACAGGGGATTCACCCCTCCACTTT. It yields the protein CSVRTGDSPLHF.